Sequencing of this T cell receptor (beta chain) was carried out in a study of T cells after yellow fever vaccination. General study results and limits: It was a small share of clonotypes that appeared in both CD4 and CD8 compartments.

This clonotype was observed a handful of times. Its antigen is not known. The CDR3 consists of 17 residues. Trimming stripped 5 bases from V and 10 bases from J, with 24 bases between. For TCR, cDNA came from 5'RACE template switching, which added a universal primer site and UMIs. Via MiXCR, TCRdb re-called the 5' RACE reads, giving one row per CDR3 protein. The table records nearly 350,000 distinct CDR3 sequences, 7% to 10% of them present only once. The input for sequencing was PBMCs, taken roughly seven weeks after the first yellow fever vaccination. This receptor was taken from a man between 18 and 35 years old who received the YFV17D yellow fever vaccine. The rearrangement links TRBV12-3 or TRBV12-4 to TRBJ1-6; the D gene is possibly TRBD1 (6 bases). CDR3 residues: CASSPARQAASTSPLHF. The CDR3 nucleotides read TGTGCCAGCAGTCCCGCACGACAGGCGGCGTCGACCTCACCCCTCCACTTT.